A selection of T cell receptor beta chains follows, all from one sample in a study of shared clonotypes between healthy human individuals. Method: immunoSEQ multiplex PCR; TCRdb's copy keeps in-frame clones and lacks some. Of around 1.5 million clones detected, roughly 98% appear once; the ten largest clones hold approximately 0.44%. Sequenced input: naive CD4+ T cells sorted from blood. Receptors originate from a young man in good health. CDR3s include the opening cysteine and the closing phenylalanine or tryptophan. Fields, in order: D gene, J gene, clone size, V gene, CDR3 DNA, CDR3 protein. A D gene is named only where the DNA matches it firmly. Rows give clone size only sometimes, using once, few, many, or a class for an expanded clone.

NA | TRBJ1-1 | NA | TRBV5-4 | TGTGCCAGCAGTTTCGACAGCCGGGCCCCTGAAGCTTTCTTT | CASSFDSRAPEAFF
TRBD2 | TRBJ2-3 | NA | TRBV9 | TGTGCCAGCAGCCCCCTTGCGGTAACTAGCGGGAGATGGAGCACAGATACGCAGTATTTT | CASSPLAVTSGRWSTDTQYF
TRBD1 | TRBJ2-2 | NA | TRBV5-1 | TGCGCCAGCAGCTTGGAGCCCGGGACAGGGGTAACCGGGGAGCTGTTTTTT | CASSLEPGTGVTGELFF
TRBD1 | TRBJ2-5 | NA | TRBV7-6 | TGTGCCAGCAGCCGCGGACAGGTCCTTCAAGAGACCCAGTACTTC | CASSRGQVLQETQYF
NA | TRBJ2-3 | once | TRBV5-1 | TGCGCCACCAAGACAGGTGGCACAGATACGCAGTATTTT | CATKTGGTDTQYF
NA | TRBJ2-2 | NA | TRBV7-6 | TGTGCCAGCAGCTTAAACCGACCGGGAAATATAGCCGGGGAGCTGTTTTTT | CASSLNRPGNIAGELFF
NA | TRBJ2-4 | NA | TRBV10-1 | TGCGCCAGCGGGCCAGCCAAAAACATTCAGTACTTC | CASGPAKNIQYF
NA | TRBJ2-1 | NA | TRBV6-6 | TGTGCCAGCAGTTACGGGGCTAAAGGGGATGAGCAGTTCTTC | CASSYGAKGDEQFF
TRBD1 | TRBJ2-1 | NA | TRBV29-1 | TGCAGCGTTGTACGCATAACAGGGGGCCTACACAATGAGCAGTTCTTC | CSVVRITGGLHNEQFF
TRBD2 | TRBJ2-1 | NA | TRBV7-6 | TGTGCCAGCAGCTTAGTTCTTCTAGCGGGAGATTCGTTGAATGAGCAGTTCTTC | CASSLVLLAGDSLNEQFF
NA | TRBJ2-2 | NA | TRBV29-1 | TGCAGCGTTGGGGCAGGAGTAGACACCGGGGAGCTGTTTTTT | CSVGAGVDTGELFF
NA | TRBJ2-7 | NA | TRBV30 | TGTGCCTGGAGTGTAGGCCGGGGATTATCCTACGAGCAGTACTTC | CAWSVGRGLSYEQYF
TRBD1 | TRBJ1-1 | NA | TRBV19 | TGTGCCAGTAGTCCGCCGACAGGGATGAACACTGAAGCTTTCTTT | CASSPPTGMNTEAFF
NA | TRBJ2-3 | NA | TRBV11-3 | TGTGCCAGCAGCTTAGTAGGGGGTTTCACAGATACGCAGTATTTT | CASSLVGGFTDTQYF
TRBD2 | TRBJ2-1 | NA | TRBV11-3 | TGTGCCAGCAGTCGAATCCTAGCGGGGGCCCACAATGAGCAGTTCTTC | CASSRILAGAHNEQFF
TRBD1 | TRBJ2-7 | NA | TRBV5-1 | TGCGCCAGCAGCCTGACAGGGCCGAGGGAGCAGTACTTC | CASSLTGPREQYF
NA | TRBJ2-7 | NA | TRBV5-6 | TGTGCCAGCAGCTTCCGACAGGTGGGCTCCTACGAGCAGTACTTC | CASSFRQVGSYEQYF
TRBD1 | TRBJ2-7 | NA | TRBV4-1 | TGCGCCAGCAGCCAGGGACAGGGGGCAAGGTACGAGCAGTACTTC | CASSQGQGARYEQYF
NA | TRBJ2-1 | NA | TRBV27 | TGTGCCAGCAGTTCAGGGGGGCTTACAACCAATGAGCAGTTCTTC | CASSSGGLTTNEQFF
NA | TRBJ2-2 | NA | TRBV18 | TGTGCCAGCTCAAGGGGGACGGATGATAACACCGGGGAGCTGTTTTTT | CASSRGTDDNTGELFF
NA | TRBJ2-7 | NA | TRBV2 | TGTGCCAGCAGTGAAGGGCTGAGGAGGGCCCCGGGGCGGGAGCAGTACTTC | CASSEGLRRAPGREQYF
NA | TRBJ2-5 | NA | TRBV25-1 | TGTGCCAGCAGTGATTGGGGGTTAGAGACCCAGTACTTC | CASSDWGLETQYF
NA | TRBJ2-7 | NA | TRBV7-8 | TGTGCCAGCAGCCTCCTCATGGTAGGCAACTCCTACGAGCAGTACTTC | CASSLLMVGNSYEQYF
TRBD2 | TRBJ2-1 | NA | TRBV4-1 | TGCGCCAGCAGCAAGTTAGCGGGAGTTGGCAATGAGCAGTTCTTC | CASSKLAGVGNEQFF
TRBD1 | TRBJ2-2 | NA | TRBV5-4 | TGTGCCAGCAGCCGGGGACAGAACGGGCTCACCGGGGAGCTGTTTTTT | CASSRGQNGLTGELFF
NA | TRBJ1-5 | NA | TRBV7-9 | TGTGCCAGCAGACTTTACCAGGCGGGGGGCCCTCGACCCCAGCATTTT | CASRLYQAGGPRPQHF
NA | TRBJ2-7 | NA | TRBV7-6 | TGTGCCAGCGGCACCTACGAGCAGTACTTC | CASGTYEQYF
TRBD1 | TRBJ1-2 | NA | TRBV6-1 | TGTGCCAGCACCGAGTCGACAGGGTTCTATGGCTACACCTTC | CASTESTGFYGYTF
NA | TRBJ1-2 | NA | TRBV5-1 | TGCGCCAGCAGCTTGGATGAAGGGACCTATGGCTACACCTTC | CASSLDEGTYGYTF
NA | TRBJ2-5 | NA | TRBV9 | TGTGCCAGCAGCTACCTAGGGACGGGTGGCGGCGAGACCCAGTACTTC | CASSYLGTGGGETQYF
TRBD1 | TRBJ2-7 | NA | TRBV25-1 | TGTGCCAGCAGTTTGACAGGGACCTACGAGCAGTACTTC | CASSLTGTYEQYF
TRBD2 | TRBJ2-5 | NA | TRBV10-1 | TGCGCCAGCAGTGACTCCGGGGGGTCGGGAGGTGAGACCCAGTACTTC | CASSDSGGSGGETQYF
TRBD1 | TRBJ2-7 | NA | TRBV10-3 | TGTGCCATCAGTGAACGAACCGGGACAGACGAGCAGTACTTC | CAISERTGTDEQYF
TRBD1 | TRBJ1-5 | once | TRBV11-2 | TGTGCCAGCAGCCCCGGGACAGGGGCCAATCAGCCCCAGCATTTT | CASSPGTGANQPQHF
TRBD2 | TRBJ2-5 | NA | TRBV27 | TGTGCCAGCAGGGGACTAGCGGGAGAAGAGACCCAGTACTTC | CASRGLAGEETQYF
TRBD1 | TRBJ1-1 | NA | TRBV18 | TGTGCCACCGTCAGACAGGGCACAGTGTTTAGCACTGAAGCTTTCTTT | CATVRQGTVFSTEAFF
NA | TRBJ1-2 | NA | TRBV6-5 | TGTGCCAGCAGTTCCCGAGTAGTGGAGGGCTACACCTTC | CASSSRVVEGYTF
NA | TRBJ2-6 | NA | TRBV10-3 | TGTGCCATCATGGCAGGCTTCTCTGGGGCCAACGTCCTGACTTTC | CAIMAGFSGANVLTF
NA | TRBJ1-5 | NA | TRBV12-1 | TGTGCCAGCAGCTCTGGCTCCCCCTGGGCCCCCAGATACAGAGGGGATAATAGCAATCAGCCCCAGCATTTT | CASSSGSPWAPRYRGDNSNQPQHF
NA | TRBJ2-7 | NA | TRBV20-1 | TGCAGTGCTGGAGACAGGTACGAGCAGTACTTC | CSAGDRYEQYF
TRBD2 | TRBJ2-7 | NA | TRBV23-1 | TGCGCCAGCAGCCAAAGGGGAAACGGGACTAGCGTGTTTTACGAGCAGTACTTC | CASSQRGNGTSVFYEQYF
NA | TRBJ2-7 | NA | TRBV11-2 | TGTGCCAGCAGCTCGAGGGGGGACGGCACAGACGAGCAGTACTTC | CASSSRGDGTDEQYF
NA | TRBJ2-3 | once | TRBV7-3 | TGTGCCAGCAGCCACTCAAGCACAGATACGCAGTATTTT | CASSHSSTDTQYF
TRBD1 | TRBJ1-5 | NA | TRBV10-3 | TGTGCCATCAGGGGAGACAGGGGCAGCAATCAGCCCCAGCATTTT | CAIRGDRGSNQPQHF
TRBD1 | TRBJ1-2 | NA | TRBV27 | TGTGCCAGCAGTTTTGGGTGGGGACAGCGGGACGGCTACACCTTC | CASSFGWGQRDGYTF